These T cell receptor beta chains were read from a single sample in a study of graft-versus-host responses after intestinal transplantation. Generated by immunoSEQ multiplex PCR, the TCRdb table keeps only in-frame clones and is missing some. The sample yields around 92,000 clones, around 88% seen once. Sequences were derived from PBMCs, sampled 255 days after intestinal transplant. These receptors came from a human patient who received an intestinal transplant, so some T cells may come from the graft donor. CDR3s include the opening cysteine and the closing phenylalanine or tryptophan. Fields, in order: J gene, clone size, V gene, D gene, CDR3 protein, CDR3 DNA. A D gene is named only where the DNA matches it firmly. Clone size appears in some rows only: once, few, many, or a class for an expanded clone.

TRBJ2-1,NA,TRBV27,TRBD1,CASTFGTDYNEQFF,TGTGCCAGCACATTCGGGACAGACTACAATGAGCAGTTCTTC
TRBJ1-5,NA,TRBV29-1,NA,CSVAVGSNQPQHF,TGCAGCGTTGCGGTTGGTAGCAATCAGCCCCAGCATTTT
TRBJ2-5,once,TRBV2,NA,CASSEGGAQQETQYF,TGTGCCAGCAGTGAGGGGGGCGCACAGCAAGAGACCCAGTACTTC
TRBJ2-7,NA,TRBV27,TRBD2,CASYPYSGGAFYEQYF,TGTGCCAGCTACCCTTATAGCGGGGGGGCTTTCTACGAGCAGTACTTC
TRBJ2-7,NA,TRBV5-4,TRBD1,CASSLGDRSGEQYF,TGTGCCAGCAGCTTAGGGGACAGGTCAGGGGAGCAGTACTTC
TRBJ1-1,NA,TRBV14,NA,CASSQNRNRDTEAFF,TGTGCCAGCAGCCAAAATAGAAACAGGGACACTGAAGCTTTCTTT
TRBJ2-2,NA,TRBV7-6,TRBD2,CASSHRLAGDTGELFF,TGTGCCAGCAGCCATAGACTAGCGGGGGACACCGGGGAGCTGTTTTTT
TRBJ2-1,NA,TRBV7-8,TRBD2,CASSKGGGAVFEQFF,TGTGCCAGCAGCAAGGGCGGGGGGGCGGTTTTTGAGCAGTTCTTC
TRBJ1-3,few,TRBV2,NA,CASGRAAGNTIYF,TGTGCCTCCGGCAGGGCTGCTGGAAACACCATATATTTT
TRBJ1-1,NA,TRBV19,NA,CACSTGASTEAFF,TGTGCCTGTTCGACAGGTGCGAGCACTGAAGCTTTCTTT
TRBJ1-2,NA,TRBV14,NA,CASSQGTGQFGYTF,TGTGCCAGCAGCCAAGGGACTGGACAATTTGGCTACACCTTC
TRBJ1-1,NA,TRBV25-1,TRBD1,CASSRTSQGAEDTEAFF,TGTGCCAGCAGTAGAACGTCACAGGGGGCGGAGGACACTGAAGCTTTCTTT
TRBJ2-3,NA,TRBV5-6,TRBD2,CASSIWTSGYTDTQYF,TGTGCCAGCAGCATATGGACTAGCGGCTACACAGATACGCAGTATTTT
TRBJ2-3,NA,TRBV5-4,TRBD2,CASSQSTGGRSDTQYF,TGTGCCAGCAGCCAATCCACCGGCGGGAGATCGGATACGCAGTATTTT
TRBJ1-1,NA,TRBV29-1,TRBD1,CSVEQGVTEAFF,TGCAGCGTTGAACAGGGGGTCACTGAAGCTTTCTTT
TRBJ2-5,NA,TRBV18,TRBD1,CASSPRATGQANQETQYF,TGTGCCAGCTCACCGAGGGCCACGGGACAGGCTAACCAAGAGACCCAGTACTTC
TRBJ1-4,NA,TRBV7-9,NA,CASSLDTSNEKLFF,TGTGCCAGCAGCTTAGACACCTCTAATGAAAAACTGTTTTTT
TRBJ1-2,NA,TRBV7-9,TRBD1,CASSLNRDRDGYTF,TGTGCCAGCAGCTTAAACCGGGACAGGGATGGCTACACCTTC
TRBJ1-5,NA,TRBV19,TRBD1,CASSSDRGGGEQPQHF,TGTGCCAGTAGTTCCGACAGGGGCGGCGGGGAACAGCCCCAGCATTTT
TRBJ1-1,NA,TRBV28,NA,CASSPSLDSNTEAFF,TGTGCCAGCAGTCCAAGCCTAGACAGCAACACTGAAGCTTTCTTT
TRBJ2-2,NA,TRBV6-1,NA,CASRQTTGELFF,TGTGCCAGTAGACAGACCACCGGGGAGCTGTTTTTT
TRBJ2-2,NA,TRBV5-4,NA,CASSSPRTGELFF,TGTGCCAGCAGCTCTCCCCGCACCGGGGAGCTGTTTTTT
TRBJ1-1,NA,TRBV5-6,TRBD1,CASSTVDRPNTEAFF,TGTGCCAGCAGCACTGTGGACAGGCCGAACACTGAAGCTTTCTTT
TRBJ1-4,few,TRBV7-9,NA,CASSSVNEKLFF,TGTGCCAGCAGCTCCGTCAATGAAAAACTGTTTTTT
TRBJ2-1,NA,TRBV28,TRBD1,CASRTGAYNEQFF,TGTGCCAGCAGGACAGGGGCTTACAATGAGCAGTTCTTC
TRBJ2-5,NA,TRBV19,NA,CASSISGHLYQETQYF,TGTGCCAGTAGTATCTCGGGACACCTGTACCAAGAGACCCAGTACTTC
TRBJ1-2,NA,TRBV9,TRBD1,CASSDAGQGNYGYTF,TGTGCCAGCAGCGATGCGGGACAGGGGAACTATGGCTACACCTTC
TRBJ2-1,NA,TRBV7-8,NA,CASSLARLGLRYNEQFF,TGTGCCAGCAGCTTAGCGCGATTGGGGTTACGCTACAATGAGCAGTTCTTC
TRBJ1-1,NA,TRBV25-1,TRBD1,CASSGQGSLFDTEAFF,TGTGCCAGCAGTGGACAGGGTAGTCTGTTCGACACTGAAGCTTTCTTT
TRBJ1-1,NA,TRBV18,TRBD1,CASSMGQSNTEAFF,TGTGCCAGCTCCATGGGACAGTCGAACACTGAAGCTTTCTTT
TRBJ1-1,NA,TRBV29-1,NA,CSVDEAFF,TGCAGCGTCGATGAAGCTTTCTTT
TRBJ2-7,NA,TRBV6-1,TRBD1,CASAKPTGNYYEQYF,TGTGCCAGCGCGAAGCCGACAGGGAATTACTACGAGCAGTACTTC
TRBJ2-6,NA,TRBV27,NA,CASSFSTYGANVLTF,TGTGCCAGCAGTTTCTCGACCTACGGGGCCAACGTCCTGACTTTC
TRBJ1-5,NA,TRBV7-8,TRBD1,CASSGTGEYSNQPQHF,TGTGCCAGCAGCGGGACAGGCGAATATAGCAATCAGCCCCAGCATTTT
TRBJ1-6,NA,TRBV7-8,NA,CASSLVSSGQNNSPLHF,TGTGCCAGCAGCTTAGTTTCGTCAGGGCAAAATAATTCACCCCTCCACTTT
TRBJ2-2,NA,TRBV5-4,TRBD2,CASSLAGGYTGELFF,TGTGCCAGCAGCTTAGCGGGGGGTTACACCGGGGAGCTGTTTTTT
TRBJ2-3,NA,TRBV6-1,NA,CASSEGWGDTQYF,TGTGCCAGCAGTGAAGGGTGGGGGGATACGCAGTATTTT
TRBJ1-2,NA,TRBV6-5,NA,CASSYSNLGQHGYTF,TGTGCCAGCAGTTACTCGAATCTAGGACAGCATGGCTACACCTTC
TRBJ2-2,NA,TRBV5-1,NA,CASSSSGQENTGELFF,TGCGCCAGCAGCTCCTCAGGGCAGGAGAACACCGGGGAGCTGTTTTTT
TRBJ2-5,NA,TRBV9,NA,CASSVSTQGGQETQYF,TGTGCCAGCAGCGTAAGCACACAGGGTGGGCAAGAGACCCAGTACTTC
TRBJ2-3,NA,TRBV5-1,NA,CASSDARGTDTQYF,TGCGCCAGCAGCGACGCGAGGGGCACAGATACGCAGTATTTT
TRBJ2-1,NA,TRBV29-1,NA,CSVAKRPMLDYNEQFF,TGCAGCGTGGCGAAAAGACCGATGTTGGATTACAATGAGCAGTTCTTC
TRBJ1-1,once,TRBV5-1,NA,CASSLGEVSGTEAFF,TGCGCCAGCAGCTTGGGGGAGGTGAGCGGCACTGAAGCTTTCTTT
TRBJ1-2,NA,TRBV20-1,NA,CSAREEGGYTF,TGCAGTGCTAGAGAGGAGGGGGGCTACACCTTC
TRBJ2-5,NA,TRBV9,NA,CASSGYGARETQYF,TGTGCCAGCAGCGGATACGGGGCGAGGGAGACCCAGTACTTC
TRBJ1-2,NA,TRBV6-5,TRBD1,CASTTGTVDVYTF,TGTGCCAGCACAACCGGGACAGTTGATGTCTACACCTTC
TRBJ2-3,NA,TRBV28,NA,CASRWGRGEDTQYF,TGTGCCAGCAGGTGGGGCAGGGGTGAAGATACGCAGTATTTT
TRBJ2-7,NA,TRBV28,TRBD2,CASSWGTSGYEQYF,TGTGCCAGCAGCTGGGGGACTAGCGGTTACGAGCAGTACTTC
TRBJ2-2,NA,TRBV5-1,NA,CASSFRTSNTGELFF,TGCGCCAGCAGCTTCCGGACTTCTAACACCGGGGAGCTGTTTTTT
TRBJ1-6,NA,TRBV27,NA,CASSITGTSPLHF,TGTGCCAGCAGTATCACAGGAACTTCACCCCTCCACTTT
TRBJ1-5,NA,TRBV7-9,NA,CASSIYNQPQHF,TGTGCCAGCAGCATTTACAATCAGCCCCAGCATTTT
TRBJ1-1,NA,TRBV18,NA,CASSPPGVENTEAFF,TGTGCCAGCTCACCACCGGGGGTGGAGAACACTGAAGCTTTCTTT
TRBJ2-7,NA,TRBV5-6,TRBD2,CASSSVAGFSYEQYF,TGTGCCAGCAGCTCCGTAGCGGGATTCTCCTACGAGCAGTACTTC
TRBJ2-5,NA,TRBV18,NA,CASSSVLQETQYF,TGTGCCAGCTCATCTGTCCTCCAAGAGACCCAGTACTTC
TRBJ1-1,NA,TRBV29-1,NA,CSVDALNTEAFF,TGCAGCGTTGATGCACTTAACACTGAAGCTTTCTTT
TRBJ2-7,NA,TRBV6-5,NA,CASSVGNLYEQYF,TGTGCCAGCAGTGTAGGAAACCTCTACGAGCAGTACTTC
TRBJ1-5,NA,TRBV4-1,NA,CASSPGLLNQPQHF,TGCGCCAGCAGCCCAGGACTGCTCAATCAGCCCCAGCATTTT